This entry lists 32 T cell receptor beta chains sequenced from one sample in a study of tumor and adjacent non-tumor tissue in lung cancer. The library came from three nested PCR rounds adapted from ARM-PCR protocols. TCRdb redid the calling of the multiplex PCR reads with MiXCR, one entry per CDR3 protein. Of 100,000 to 120,000 distinct CDR3 sequences listed, approximately 84% are singletons. RNA was extracted from bulk tissue without any cell sorting. Material for sequencing was lung tumor tissue. The receptors here all came from a man between 70 and 80 years old with non-small cell lung cancer.

This clonotype was detected only once. The chain employs TRBV11-2 and TRBJ2-3; D call uncertain. Germline CDR1 and CDR2: SGHAT and FQNNGV. The CDR3 is made up of 12 amino acids. Trimming left V 6 bases short and J 0 bases short, with 4 bases between. As DNA, the CDR3 is TGTGCCAGCAGTCAGAGCACAGATACGCAGTATTTT. It encodes CASSQSTDTQYF.

This clonotype was observed once. The junction departs from the called germline gene at one end, perhaps through a read error. J is TRBJ2-5 and V is TRBV5-6; TRBD2 might be the D (6 bases). This CDR3 has 14 amino acids. Germline loops: CDR1 SGHDT, CDR2 YYEEEE. The CDR3 DNA is TGTGCCAGCAGCTGGGACTTCAGAGGGGAGACCCATTACTTC. Its protein product is CASSWDFRGETHYF. Looking up the rest from reference TRBV5-6 and TRBJ2-5 gives the full variable domain: DAGVTQSPTHLIKTRGQQVTLRCSPKSGHDTVSWYQQALGQGPQFIFQYYEEEERQRGNFPDRFSGHQFPNYSSELNVNALLLGDSALYLCASSWDFRGETHYFGPGTRLLVL.

The chain carries TRBV6-2 or TRBV6-3 and TRBJ1-5, with D possibly matching TRBD1 (5 bases). Judging by the DNA end, TRBJ2-3 fits better; the J call may be wrong. The CDR3 length is 13 residues. Germline values: CDR1 MNHEY, CDR2 SVGEGT. CDR3 loop: CASSPQGSQPQYF. As DNA, the CDR3 is TGTGCCAGCAGTCCTCAGGGCAGTCAGCCCCAGTATTTT.

In DNA, the CDR3 is TGTGCCAGCAGCGACGAGGGGGGGCCGTCCTACGAGCAGTACTTC. It specifies CASSDEGGPSYEQYF. The chain employs TRBV5-4 and TRBJ2-7; the D gene is possibly TRBD2 (7 bases). Deletions cut 4 bases from V and 1 base from J, with 15 bases between. The CDR3 runs 15 residues. CDR1 is SGHNT and CDR2 is YYREEE in the germline V gene (reference sequence).

Of note for this clonotype: Mismatch with germline at one junction end may stem from a read error. The rearrangement uses TRBV4-2 and TRBJ2-1; D possibly corresponds to TRBD1 (5 bases). The CDR3 spans 16 residues. Germline CDR1 and CDR2: LGHNA and YNFKEQ. CDR3 amino acids: CASSQVGESSYNEHFF. The CDR3 DNA reads as TGTGCCAGCAGCCAAGTAGGGGAAAGCTCCTACAATGAGCACTTCTTC.

Points on this clonotype: An end of the junction does not agree with germline; a read error may underlie this. This chain uses TRBV6-2 or TRBV6-3 with TRBJ2-7; 10 nucleotides line up with TRBD2. The CDR3 sequence is 16 residues long. Germline values: CDR1 MNHEY, CDR2 SVGEGT. The CDR3 bases are TGTGACAGCAGTTACGACTTCCTAGCGGGAGAAGACGAGCAGTACTTC. Its translation: CDSSYDFLAGEDEQYF.

As for this clonotype: A read error may account for a junction end that differs from germline. The chain recombines TRBV4-1 with TRBJ2-5; D gene ambiguous. The CDR3 length is 15 residues. CDR1 and CDR2 (germline): MGHRA, YSYEKL. CDR3 region: CASGQVLQRKETQYF. Here the CDR3 DNA reads TGCGCCAGCGGCCAAGTTCTTCAGCGCAAAGAGACCCAATACTTC.

As regards this clonotype: Sequence at one end of the junction differs from germline and may be a read error. The chain is built from TRBV29-1 and TRBJ1-2; D uncertain. CDR1 is SQVTM and CDR2 is ANQGSEA in the germline V gene. The CDR3 is 13 residues long. The CDR3 region is CSVLQAEAYGYTF. CDR3 nucleotide sequence: TGCAGCGTTCTCCAGGCGGAAGCCTATGGCTACACCTTT.

The chain links TRBV20-1 to TRBJ2-3; tentative D call: TRBD1 (6 bases). Deletions cut 5 bases from V and 6 bases from J, with 27 bases between. CDR3 size: 17 residues. Germline-derived CDR1 and CDR2 are DFQATT and SNEGSKA (reference sequence). The DNA of the CDR3 is TGCAGTGCTCACCTTGGGGGCCTACAAGCATCCGTGGATACGCAGTATTTT. This sequence encodes CSAHLGGLQASVDTQYF.

About this clonotype itself: This may be a read error, as it is one base from a much larger clone. The rearrangement uses TRBV20-1 and TRBJ2-5; D possibly corresponds to TRBD2 (5 bases). Germline V gives CDR1 DFQATT, CDR2 SNEGSKA (reference sequence). The CDR3 has 12 residues. The CDR3 nucleotides are TGCAGTACTAGAGTAAGGCAAGAGACCCAGTACTTC. Translated: CSTRVRQETQYF.

A remark on this clonotype: This sequence may be a read error, since a much larger clone differs from it by one base. This sequence joins TRBV20-1 and TRBJ1-5; the D is unclear. The CDR3 spans 16 residues. Germline values: CDR1 DFQATT, CDR2 SNEGSKA (reference sequence). Here the CDR3 DNA reads TGCAGTGCCCGAGATCTCCGGGGAGGTAACTATCAGCCCAAGCATTTT. It specifies CSARDLRGGNYQPKHF.

This chain uses TRBV6-6 with TRBJ1-2; D gene uncertain. This CDR3 has 17 residues. V lost 0 bases to trimming and J lost 9 bases, with 23 bases between them. CDR1 MNHNY and CDR2 SVGAGI come from the germline V gene (reference sequence). DNA of the CDR3: TGTGCCAGCAGTTACTCGGTATTGGAAGGGTTGAACTACAGCTACACCTTC. Encoded protein: CASSYSVLEGLNYSYTF.

Regarding this clonotype: This may stem from a read error, because a much larger clone lies one nucleotide away. J is TRBJ1-5 and V is TRBV20-1; a weak D match, TRBD1 (6 bases). The germline gives CDR1 DFQATT, CDR2 SNEGSKA (reference sequence). V shed 4 bases and J shed 7 bases, with 20 bases lying between them. The CDR3 spans 15 residues. CDR3 in DNA: TGCAGTGCTATCAAAACAGGGTACGGTGGCCAGCCCCAGCATTTT. Translation: CSAIKTGYGGQPQHF.

A word on this clonotype: The CDR3 end shows no conserved phenylalanine or tryptophan, and so a read error is likely. The chain joins TRBV6-6 to TRBJ2-7; D possibly corresponds to TRBD2 (6 bases). Trimming took 2 bases from V and 10 from J, leaving 15 bases between them. The germline V gene encodes CDR1 MNHNY and CDR2 SVGAGI (reference sequence). The CDR3 covers 13 residues. CDR3 in DNA: TGTGCCAGCAGTTACGCCGGGGGAGGCGAACAGTACCTC. It specifies CASSYAGGGEQYL.

This CDR3 reads CASRGIVSSYNEQFF. The CDR3, as DNA: TGTGCCAGCAGGGGGATTGTGAGCTCCTACAATGAGCAGTTCTTC. The rearrangement uses TRBV2 and TRBJ2-1, with unresolved D. Germline values: CDR1 SNHLY, CDR2 FYNNEI. The V and J ends lost 6 bases and 0 bases respectively, with 12 bases between them. The CDR3 sequence is 15 residues long. Based on the CDR3 plus reference TRBV2 and TRBJ2-1, the full variable domain is EPEVTQTPSHQVTQMGQEVILRCVPISNHLYFYWYRQILGQKVEFLVSFYNNEISEKSEIFDDQFSVERPDGSNFTLKIRSTKLEDSAMYFCASRGIVSSYNEQFFGPGTRLTVL.

Notes on this clonotype: A read error may be the cause here, since a much bigger clone is one base away. The J gene is TRBJ2-3, the V gene TRBV5-1; TRBD1 agrees at 11 bases. Germline CDR1 and CDR2: SGHRS and YFSETQ. There are 14 residues in the CDR3. The CDR3 DNA reads TGCGCCAGCAGCACCGGGACAGGGGGATATACGCTGTATTTT. Translated, it gives CASSTGTGGYTLYF.

The V call is TRBV6-2 or TRBV6-3, the J call TRBJ2-7, with 8 bases fitting TRBD1. Germline CDR1 is MNHEY and CDR2 is SVGEGT. The CDR3 consists of 15 residues. The ends lost 10 bases at V and 2 bases at J; junction bases unmatched: 13. This CDR3 reads CANRSTTGAAYEQYF. The CDR3 coding sequence is TGTGCCAACAGGAGTACGACAGGGGCGGCCTACGAGCAGTACTTC.

On this clonotype: One end of the junction fails to match germline, which may point to a read error. This chain uses TRBV5-4 with TRBJ1-6; D unresolved. The V gene's germline CDR1 is SGHNT and CDR2 YYREEE (reference sequence). This CDR3 contains 15 residues. In nucleotides, the CDR3 is TGTGCCAGTAGCATGACAAGGGATAGTAATTCACTCCTCCACTTT. As protein: CASSMTRDSNSLLHF.

As to this clonotype: A junction boundary mismatches the germline segment, possibly from a read error. The chain couples TRBV5-6 to TRBJ2-1, with 10 bases aligning to TRBD2. The CDR3 runs to 15 residues. CDR1 and CDR2 (germline): SGHDT, YYEEEE. CDR3 nucleotide sequence: TGTGCCGGCAGCCAAAGGGTCGGACTAGCGGCTGAGCAGTTCTTC. It codes for CAGSQRVGLAAEQFF.

This clonotype was seen more than once but under ten times. This sequence may be a read error, since a much larger clone differs from it by one base. The chain has TRBV20-1 and TRBJ2-3; no reliable D call. This CDR3 region has 17 residues. The germline CDR1 and CDR2 sequences are DFQATT and SNEGSKA (reference sequence). CDR3: CNATQTHYTGFADTQYF. The CDR3 DNA is TGCAATGCTACCCAGACCCACTACACCGGGTTCGCGGATACGCAGTATTTT.

Comments on this clonotype: The junction shows a germline mismatch at one end, possibly a read error. The chain combines TRBV12-3 or TRBV12-4 with TRBJ2-5, with TRBD2 identical over 10 bases. The CDR3 spans 15 residues. The CDR3 DNA reads TGTACCAGCAGCGGGCTAGCGGGAGTGATGGAGAGCCAGTACTTC. Protein: CTSSGLAGVMESQYF.

Concerning this clonotype itself: The conserved closing phenylalanine or tryptophan is absent in this CDR3, likely reflecting a read error. The V call is TRBV6-2 or TRBV6-3, the J call TRBJ2-7, with 10 bases identical to TRBD2. Germline CDR1 MNHEY, CDR2 SVGEGT. The length of the CDR3 is 20 residues. The CDR3 is CASNYSPRWTSGHYSYEQYI. CDR3 DNA: TGTGCCAGCAATTACTCGCCCCGTTGGACTAGCGGACATTACTCCTACGAGCAGTACATC.

On this clonotype itself: No conserved phenylalanine or tryptophan ends this CDR3, so it is likely a read error. This sequence joins TRBV4-1 and TRBJ2-5, with a weak D call TRBD2 (6 bases). Germline CDR1 MGHRA, CDR2 YSYEKL. Trimming removed 3 bases from V and 8 bases from J, with 19 bases in between. This CDR3 region has 15 residues. The CDR3 DNA sequence: TGCGCCAGCAGCCAGGGACTCGGAGGCTTGTGTACCCAGTACCTC. As protein: CASSQGLGGLCTQYL.

This clonotype was counted a single time. The chain combines TRBV25-1 with TRBJ1-2; no clear D gene. The length of the CDR3 is 14 residues. The germline gives CDR1 MGHDK, CDR2 SYGVNS. V shed 1 base and J shed 2 bases, with 8 bases lying between them. The CDR3: CASSESAVNYGYTF. The CDR3 DNA sequence: TGTGCCAGCAGTGAATCGGCAGTCAACTATGGCTACACCTTC.

In this sample, this clonotype turned up many times. The rearrangement links TRBV12-3 or TRBV12-4 to TRBJ2-6; 11 bases are a match to TRBD1. The CDR3 spans 18 residues. The junction had 5 bases not matched to a gene; V was cut back by 3 bases and J by 1 base. The CDR3, as DNA: TGTGCCAGCAGTTTGAGGGACAGGGGGACTTCTGGGGCCAACGTCCTGACTTTC. Its translation: CASSLRDRGTSGANVLTF.

About this clonotype itself: At one end the junction does not follow the germline gene, possibly because of a read error. This chain uses TRBV11-2 with TRBJ2-7; no definite D call. CDR3 size: 15 residues. The V gene's germline CDR1 is SGHAT and CDR2 FQNNGV. CDR3 amino acids: CDSSPYSATTYEQYF. CDR3 DNA sequence: TGTGACAGTAGCCCGTACTCCGCGACAACCTACGAGCAATACTTC.

This clonotype was observed a handful of times. A much larger clone is a single base away; this may be a read error. The rearrangement joins TRBV6-5 to TRBJ2-5; tentatively, D is TRBD2 (6 bases). The germline CDR1 and CDR2 sequences are MNHEY and SVGAGI. Trimming shortened V by 6 bases and J by 8 bases, and 19 bases separated the two germline ends. The CDR3 runs 14 residues. CDR3 loop: CASSRSAVGGTQYF. The DNA of the CDR3 is TGTGCCAGCAGCCGATCGGCAGTCGGGGGAACCCAGTACTTC.

On this clonotype itself: The junction departs from germline at one end; a sequencing error may be responsible. The gene calls are TRBV10-3 and TRBJ1-2, with TRBD1 as a possible D gene (5 bases). The V gene's germline CDR1 is ENHRY and CDR2 SYGVKD. The CDR3 has 15 residues. DNA of the CDR3: TGTGCCATCAGTGAGTCTGGCGGGGACTTGTATGGCTACACTTTC. Its protein is CAISESGGDLYGYTF.

For this clonotype: Because the CDR3 is missing its conserved closing phenylalanine or tryptophan, this is likely a read error. Because the CDR3's place on the DNA is in doubt, the DNA is left out and the CDR3 is given as listed by TCRdb. The V call is TRBV6-1, the J call TRBJ1-6. The CDR3 adds up to 15 amino acids, both ends counted. Germline V CDR1 and CDR2: MNHNS, SASEGT. This CDR3 is CANSELAYRNSPLHY.

This clonotype was seen many times. The chain has TRBV5-6 and TRBJ1-1; the match to TRBD1 covers 9 bases. Germline V gene data show CDR1 as SGHDT and CDR2 as YYEEEE. The length of the CDR3 is 16 residues. Trimming took 3 bases from V and 1 from J; bases not matched to a gene: 7. CDR3 amino acids: CASSSGTGNWNTEAFF. The CDR3 DNA is TGTGCCAGCAGCTCCGGGACAGGGAATTGGAACACTGAAGCTTTCTTT.

The V call is TRBV12-3 or TRBV12-4, the J call TRBJ1-4, with TRBD1 matching 10 bases. CDR3 length equals 19 residues. The J segment lost 3 bases and the V segment lost 3 bases, leaving 13 bases of the junction unmatched. The CDR3 region has the DNA TGTGCCAGCAGTTTGACCACTGCGACAGGGGGCCGGTCTAATGAAAAACTGTTTTTT. Amino acids: CASSLTTATGGRSNEKLFF.

J is TRBJ1-1 and V is TRBV10-2, with TRBD1 matching 7 bases. Germline CDR1 is WSHSY and CDR2 is SAAADI. The V segment lost 7 bases and the J segment 10 bases; nucleotides outside the gene matches: 9. The CDR3 covers 12 residues. The CDR3 DNA sequence: TGCGCCAGCATGAACAGGGGCGCTGTAGCTTTCTTT. It codes for CASMNRGAVAFF.